This T cell receptor (beta chain) appears in the sequencing data of a study of identical twins. All donors were healthy Caucasians. TCRdb reanalysed the 5' RACE reads using MiXCR and keeps one entry per CDR3 protein. The repertoire has 700,000 or so distinct CDR3 sequences, over 20% of them found once; the top ten carry approximately 4.3%. This CDR3 contains 14 residues. The ends lost 6 bases at V and 6 bases at J; junction bases unmatched: 6. Germline V CDR1 and CDR2: DFQATT, SNEGSKA (reference sequence). This clonotype occurred many times. The same sample was also used in a study of T cells expressing NK-cell markers.

V gene TRBV20-1 combines with J gene TRBJ2-1; 12 positions agree with TRBD2. The sequence was collected from a young woman in good health. The sequenced sample was PBMCs. The DNA of the CDR3 is TGCAGTGCCACTCGGACTAGCGGGGCCAATGAGCAGTTCTTC. Its translation is CSATRTSGANEQFF.